Listed below are T cell receptor beta chains from one sample, sequenced in a study of OX40 agonist ivuxolimab in advanced cancers. TCRdb keeps only in-frame clones here, not all; method: immunoSEQ multiplex PCR. The sample shows tens of thousands of clones, 70% to 90% of them seen only once. The source was CD4+ or CD8+ T cells sorted from blood, collected in a trial of the OX40 agonist ivuxolimab. The receptors derive from an adult with an advanced solid tumor such as melanoma, head and neck, liver or kidney cancer. Each CDR3 is given with its conserved first and last residue. The D gene is left open where the match is weak. Only part of the rows carry a size: once, few, many, or a class if the clone is expanded.

d_call j_call clone_size v_call cdr3_length cdr3_aa cdr3_nt
TRBD1 TRBJ1-3 - TRBV7-2 14 CASSLAGGGNTIYF TGTGCCAGCAGCTTAGCAGGGGGCGGAAACACCATATATTTT
- TRBJ1-5 - TRBV6-5 14 CASTDPYSNQPQHF TGTGCCAGCACCGATCCCTATAGCAATCAGCCCCAGCATTTT
- TRBJ1-5 - TRBV7-8 18 CASSSRTRTFIRNQPQHF TGTGCCAGCAGCTCCAGAACCCGGACATTTATTCGCAATCAGCCCCAGCATTTT
- TRBJ2-7 - TRBV5-6 16 CASSDGRAGDFGEQYF TGTGCCAGCAGCGATGGTAGGGCTGGAGATTTTGGAGAGCAGTACTTC
- TRBJ2-3 few TRBV27 14 CASSLNWDTDTQYF TGTGCCAGCAGTTTAAACTGGGACACAGATACGCAGTATTTT
TRBD1 TRBJ2-2 - TRBV29-1 15 CSVGTEQENTGELFF TGCAGCGTAGGGACAGAGCAAGAAAACACCGGGGAGCTGTTTTTT
TRBD2 TRBJ2-2 - TRBV10-2 16 CASSPGTSGVTGELFF TGCGCCAGCAGCCCCGGGACTAGCGGGGTAACCGGGGAGCTGTTTTTT
TRBD1 TRBJ2-7 - TRBV6-5 13 CASSPTGSYEQYF TGTGCCAGCAGTCCGACAGGGTCCTACGAGCAGTACTTC
TRBD1 TRBJ1-1 - TRBV9 17 CASSGTNRGPQRTEAFF TGTGCCAGCAGCGGAACCAACAGGGGCCCGCAACGGACTGAAGCTTTCTTT
TRBD2 TRBJ2-5 - TRBV15 20 CATSRVPPGAGTIIQETQYF TGTGCCACCAGCAGAGTCCCCCCCGGAGCGGGGACTATAATCCAAGAGACCCAGTACTTC
- TRBJ1-2 - TRBV10-3 15 CAISENGRPLYGYTF TGTGCCATCAGTGAAAATGGCAGGCCCCTCTATGGCTACACCTTC
- TRBJ1-1 - TRBV27 13 CASSFYGNTEAFF TGTGCCAGCAGTTTTTACGGGAACACTGAAGCTTTCTTT
- TRBJ2-7 - TRBV9 14 CASSPWTFSYEQYF TGTGCCAGCAGCCCTTGGACATTCTCCTACGAGCAGTACTTC
TRBD1 TRBJ2-1 - TRBV30 14 CAWSVSGTGDEQFF TGTGCCTGGAGTGTATCCGGGACAGGGGATGAGCAGTTCTTC
- TRBJ2-2 - TRBV7-9 15 CASSSHREATGELFF TGTGCCAGCAGCTCCCACAGGGAGGCCACCGGGGAGCTGTTTTTT
TRBD2 TRBJ2-2 - TRBV27 16 CASNPSSGANTGELFF TGTGCCAGCAATCCTTCTAGCGGGGCTAACACCGGGGAGCTGTTTTTT
- TRBJ1-5 - TRBV2 15 CASDPSNRVNQPQHF TGTGCCAGCGACCCCTCCAACAGGGTGAATCAGCCCCAGCATTTT
- TRBJ1-4 - TRBV18 15 CASSEGPATNEKLFF TGTGCCAGCTCAGAGGGCCCTGCAACTAATGAAAAACTGTTTTTT
- TRBJ1-1 few TRBV9 13 CATTSSMNTEAFF TGTGCCACGACTTCGAGTATGAACACTGAAGCTTTCTTT
TRBD1 TRBJ2-3 - TRBV27 14 CASGGTGVTDTQYF TGTGCCAGCGGCGGAACAGGGGTCACAGATACGCAGTATTTT
- TRBJ2-2 - TRBV27 14 CASSLPGAAGELFF TGTGCCAGCAGTCTCCCGGGGGCGGCCGGGGAGCTGTTTTTT
- TRBJ2-2 - TRBV6-5 12 CASSRQVGELFF TGTGCCAGCAGTCGACAGGTCGGGGAGCTGTTTTTT
TRBD1 TRBJ1-6 - TRBV6-1 16 CASSEADRAYNSPLHF TGTGCCAGCAGTGAAGCGGACAGGGCCTATAATTCACCCCTCCACTTT
- TRBJ2-3 - TRBV19 14 CASSIVPLTDTQYF TGTGCCAGTAGTATAGTCCCCCTCACAGATACGCAGTATTTT
TRBD1 TRBJ2-2 - TRBV6-5 14 CASSLTGFTGELFF TGTGCCAGCAGCCTGACAGGGTTCACCGGGGAGCTGTTTTTT
- TRBJ2-7 few TRBV6-5 13 CASGIPATGEQYF TGTGCCAGCGGGATCCCTGCTACCGGCGAGCAGTACTTC
- TRBJ2-7 - TRBV9 16 CASSVFGDTTLYEQYF TGTGCCAGCAGCGTATTTGGGGACACGACCCTCTACGAGCAGTACTTC
- TRBJ1-3 - TRBV6-5 14 CASTRTASGNTIYF TGTGCCAGCACCAGGACAGCCTCTGGAAACACCATATATTTT
- TRBJ1-6 - TRBV11-2 18 CASSSTTGLDSYNSPLHF TGTGCCAGCAGCTCCACAACAGGGCTTGACTCCTATAATTCACCCCTCCACTTT
- TRBJ1-6 - TRBV19 14 CASSDGSQNSPLHF TGTGCCAGTAGCGACGGAAGCCAGAATTCACCCCTCCACTTT
- TRBJ1-2 - TRBV6-5 14 CASSLTSPHHGYTF TGTGCCAGCAGTTTAACTTCACCCCACCATGGCTACACCTTC
- TRBJ2-1 few TRBV4-1 12 CASSQGGLEQFF TGCGCCAGCAGCCAAGGGGGGCTAGAGCAGTTCTTC